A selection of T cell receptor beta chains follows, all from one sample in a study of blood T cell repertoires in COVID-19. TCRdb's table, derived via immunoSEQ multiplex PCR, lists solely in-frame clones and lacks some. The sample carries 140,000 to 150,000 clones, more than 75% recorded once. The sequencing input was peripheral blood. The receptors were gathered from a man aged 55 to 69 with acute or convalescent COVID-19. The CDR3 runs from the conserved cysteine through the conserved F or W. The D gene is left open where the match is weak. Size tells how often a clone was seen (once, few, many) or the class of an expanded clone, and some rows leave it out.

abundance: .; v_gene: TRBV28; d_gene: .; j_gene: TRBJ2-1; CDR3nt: TGTGCCAGCAATAGCGGCACGAGCTCCTACAATGAGCAGTTCTTC; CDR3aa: CASNSGTSSYNEQFF
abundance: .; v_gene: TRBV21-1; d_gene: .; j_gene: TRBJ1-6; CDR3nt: TGTGCCAGCACCGCAGGGCTCGTCGGTTCACCCCTCCACTTT; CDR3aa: CASTAGLVGSPLHF
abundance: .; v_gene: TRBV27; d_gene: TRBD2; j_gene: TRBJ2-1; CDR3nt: TGTGCCAGCAGTTTTAGCGGGAGGGCCAACAATGAGCAGTTCTTC; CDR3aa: CASSFSGRANNEQFF
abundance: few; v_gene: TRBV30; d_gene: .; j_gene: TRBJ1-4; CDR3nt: TGTGCCTGGAGTGTACCGGGCAGGAGGACTAATGAAAAACTGTTTTTT; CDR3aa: CAWSVPGRRTNEKLFF
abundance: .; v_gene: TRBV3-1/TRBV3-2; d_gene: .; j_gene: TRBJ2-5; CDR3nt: TGTGCCAGCAGCCAAGGAACCCTTAGCGGAGAGACCCAGTACTTC; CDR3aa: CASSQGTLSGETQYF
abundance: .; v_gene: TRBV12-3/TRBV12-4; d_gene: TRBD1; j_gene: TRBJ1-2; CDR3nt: TGTGCCAGCAGTCTAGACAGGGGGCTCGGCTACACCTTC; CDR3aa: CASSLDRGLGYTF
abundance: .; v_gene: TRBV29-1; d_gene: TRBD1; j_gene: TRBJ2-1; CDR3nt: TGCAGCGGAGGGACAGGGAAAAAGGGTGAGCAGTTCTTC; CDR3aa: CSGGTGKKGEQFF
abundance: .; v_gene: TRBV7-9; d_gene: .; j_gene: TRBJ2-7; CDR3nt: TGTGCCGGCGGGGACGGCTACGAGCAGTACTTC; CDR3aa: CAGGDGYEQYF
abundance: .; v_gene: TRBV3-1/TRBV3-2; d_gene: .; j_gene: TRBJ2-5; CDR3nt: TGTGCCAGCAGCCCCGACTGGGGGGAGGAGACCCAGTACTTC; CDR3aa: CASSPDWGEETQYF
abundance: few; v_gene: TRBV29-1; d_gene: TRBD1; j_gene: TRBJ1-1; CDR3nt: TGCAGCGTTGAAGATTGGGACAGGGGGAACACTGAAGCTTTCTTT; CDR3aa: CSVEDWDRGNTEAFF
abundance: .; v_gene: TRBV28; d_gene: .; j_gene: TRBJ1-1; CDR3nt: TGTGCCACCCTTTTAAGGCAGGTTAGGATAATGAACACTGAAGCTTTCTTT; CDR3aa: CATLLRQVRIMNTEAFF
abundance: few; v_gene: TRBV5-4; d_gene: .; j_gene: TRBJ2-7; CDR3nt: TGTGCCAGCAGCTCACAGGGTCGGTACGAGCAGTACTTC; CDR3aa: CASSSQGRYEQYF
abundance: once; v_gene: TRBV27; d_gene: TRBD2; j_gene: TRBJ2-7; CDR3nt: TGTGCCAGCAGTTTATCCTTTGCGGGAGGTTACGAGCAGTACTTC; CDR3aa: CASSLSFAGGYEQYF
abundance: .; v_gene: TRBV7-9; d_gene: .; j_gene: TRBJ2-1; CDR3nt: TGTGCCAGCAGCTTAGACGGGTCCCGCTCCTACAATGAGCAGTTCTTC; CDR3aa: CASSLDGSRSYNEQFF
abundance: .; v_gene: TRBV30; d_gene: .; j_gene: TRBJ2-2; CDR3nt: TGTGCCTTTAGGAGTCCATCGAACACCGGGGAGCTGTTTTTT; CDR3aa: CAFRSPSNTGELFF
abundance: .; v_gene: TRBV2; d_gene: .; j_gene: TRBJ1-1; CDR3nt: TGTGCCAGCAGAGAGATCATGAACACTGAAGCTTTCTTT; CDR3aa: CASREIMNTEAFF
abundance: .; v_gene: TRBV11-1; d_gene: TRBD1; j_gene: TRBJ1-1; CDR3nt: TGTGCCAGCAGCTCCGGACAGGCCACTGAAGCTTTCTTT; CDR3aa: CASSSGQATEAFF
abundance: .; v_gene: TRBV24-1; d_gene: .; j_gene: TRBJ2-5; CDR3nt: TGTGCCACCACAGACAGTCCAGAGACCCAGTACTTC; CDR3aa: CATTDSPETQYF
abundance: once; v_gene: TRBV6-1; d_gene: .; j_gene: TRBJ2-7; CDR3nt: TGTGCCAGCAGTGAGACAGCCTCCTACGAGCAGTACTTC; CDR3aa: CASSETASYEQYF
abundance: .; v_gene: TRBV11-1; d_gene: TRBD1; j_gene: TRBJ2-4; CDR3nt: TGTGCCAGCAGCCACGGGACAGGGCGTGACATTCAGTACTTC; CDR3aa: CASSHGTGRDIQYF
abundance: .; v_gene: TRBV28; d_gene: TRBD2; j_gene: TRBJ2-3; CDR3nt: TGTGCCAGCAGCCTACCTCTAGCGGGTCCCAGCACAGATACGCAGTATTTT; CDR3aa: CASSLPLAGPSTDTQYF
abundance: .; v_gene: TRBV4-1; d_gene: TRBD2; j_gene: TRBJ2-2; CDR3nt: TGCGCCAGCAGCCGCTCCCCCGGGACTACCCTAACCGGGGAGCTGTTTTTT; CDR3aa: CASSRSPGTTLTGELFF
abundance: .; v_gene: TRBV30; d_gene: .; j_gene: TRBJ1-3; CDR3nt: TGTGCCTGGACCGGACAGCTAGTTAGCTCTGGAAACACCATATATTTT; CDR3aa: CAWTGQLVSSGNTIYF
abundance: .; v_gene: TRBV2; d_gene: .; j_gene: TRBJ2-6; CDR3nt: TGTGCCAGCCCGGGCCAGGGGACTGGGGCCAACGTCCTGACTTTC; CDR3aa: CASPGQGTGANVLTF
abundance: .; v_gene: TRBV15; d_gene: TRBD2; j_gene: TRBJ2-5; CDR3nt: TGTGCCACCAGCAGTCGGCTAGCGGGAGGGGGGGAGACCCAGTACTTC; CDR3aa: CATSSRLAGGGETQYF
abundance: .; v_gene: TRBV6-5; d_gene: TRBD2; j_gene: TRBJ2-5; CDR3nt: TGTGCCAGCAGTCGGACTAGCAGCCAGGAGACCCAGTACTTC; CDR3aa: CASSRTSSQETQYF
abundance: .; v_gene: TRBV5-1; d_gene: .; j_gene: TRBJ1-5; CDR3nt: TGCGCCAGCAGCTTGGGGGGCCGACCCGATCAGCCCCAGCATTTT; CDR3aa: CASSLGGRPDQPQHF
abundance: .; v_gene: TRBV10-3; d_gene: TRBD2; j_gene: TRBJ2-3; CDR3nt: TGTGCCACGCAGGGACTAGCGGGAGCAGATACGCAGTATTTT; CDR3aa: CATQGLAGADTQYF
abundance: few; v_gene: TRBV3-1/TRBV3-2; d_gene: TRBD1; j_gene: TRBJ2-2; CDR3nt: TGTGCCAGCAGCCGAGAGACAGGGGCGGCCGGGGAGCTGTTTTTT; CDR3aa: CASSRETGAAGELFF
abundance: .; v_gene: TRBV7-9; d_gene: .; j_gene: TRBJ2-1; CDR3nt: TGTGCCAGCAGCCCGAGGGACTCCCCCCATGAGCAGTTCTTC; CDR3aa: CASSPRDSPHEQFF
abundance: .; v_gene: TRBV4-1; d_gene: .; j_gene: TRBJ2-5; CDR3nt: TGCGCCAGCAGCCAAGGACTACAGTACCAAGAGACCCAGTACTTC; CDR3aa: CASSQGLQYQETQYF
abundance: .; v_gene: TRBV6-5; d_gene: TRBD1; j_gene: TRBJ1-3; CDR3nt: TGTGCCAGCAGTTCTCTCCAGACAGGGGACACCATATATTTT; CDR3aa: CASSSLQTGDTIYF
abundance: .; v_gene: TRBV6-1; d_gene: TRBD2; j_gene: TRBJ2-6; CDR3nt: TGTGCCAGCAGTGATGGACTAGCGGGCATTTCTGGGGCCAACGTCCTGACTTTC; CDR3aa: CASSDGLAGISGANVLTF
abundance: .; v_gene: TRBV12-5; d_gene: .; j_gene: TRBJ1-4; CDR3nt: TGTGCTAGTGGTTTGGGACCGGGGGAAAAACTGTTTTTT; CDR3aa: CASGLGPGEKLFF
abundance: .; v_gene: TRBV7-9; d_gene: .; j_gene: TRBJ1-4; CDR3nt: TGTGCCAGCAGCTTACAAAGAGGAGAAAAACTGTTTTTT; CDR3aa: CASSLQRGEKLFF
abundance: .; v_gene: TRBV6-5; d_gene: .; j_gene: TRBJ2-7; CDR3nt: TGTGCCAGCAGTTACCGGGAGAGCTCCTACGAGCAGTACTTC; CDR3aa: CASSYRESSYEQYF
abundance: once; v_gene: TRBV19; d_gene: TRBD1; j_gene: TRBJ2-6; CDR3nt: TGTGCCAGTCTCCGCAGGGGGCAGAGCTCTGGGGCCAACGTCCTGACTTTC; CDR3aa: CASLRRGQSSGANVLTF
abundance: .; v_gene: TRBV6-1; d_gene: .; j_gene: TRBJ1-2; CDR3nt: TGTGCCAGCAGTGAAGCGCCGCAAAGAGGAGGCTACACCTTC; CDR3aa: CASSEAPQRGGYTF
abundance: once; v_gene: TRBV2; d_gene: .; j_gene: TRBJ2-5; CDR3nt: TGTGCCAGCAGTGGAAGGACAGTCGGGGAGACCCAGTACTTC; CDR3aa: CASSGRTVGETQYF
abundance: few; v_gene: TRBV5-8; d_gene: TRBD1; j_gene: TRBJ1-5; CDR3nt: TGTGCCAGCAGCCCGGACAGGAACGATCAGCCCCAGCATTTT; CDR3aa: CASSPDRNDQPQHF
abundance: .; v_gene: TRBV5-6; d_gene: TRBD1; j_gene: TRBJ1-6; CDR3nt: TGTGCCAGCAGTCCCACGGACAGGGAGAATTCACCCCTCCACTTT; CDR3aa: CASSPTDRENSPLHF
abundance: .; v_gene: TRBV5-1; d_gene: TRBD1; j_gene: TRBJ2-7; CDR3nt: TGCGCCAGCAGCTTGGAGAGGGGGCGGTACGAGCAGTACTTC; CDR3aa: CASSLERGRYEQYF
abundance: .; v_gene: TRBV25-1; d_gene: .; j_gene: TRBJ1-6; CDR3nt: TGTGCCAGCAGTGGGCAGGGGAGCTCCTATAATTCACCCCTCCACTTT; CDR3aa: CASSGQGSSYNSPLHF
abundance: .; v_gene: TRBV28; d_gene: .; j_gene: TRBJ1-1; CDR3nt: TGTGCCAGCAGTTTCATGAACACTGAAGCTTTCTTT; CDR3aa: CASSFMNTEAFF
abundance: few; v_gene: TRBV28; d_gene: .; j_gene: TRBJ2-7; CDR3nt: TGTGCCAGCAGTTTCGGAGGGGACGAGCAGTACTTC; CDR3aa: CASSFGGDEQYF